This TCR beta chain was documented in a study of blood T cells in healthy people across ages. Each donor's blood draw was roughly 9.5 milliliters of peripheral blood. This clonotype was recorded at least ten times. Antigen unknown. Study-wide points: In long-lived donors, naive CD4+ cell counts and diversity exceeded those of aged donors. What prevented conclusive comparison of naive and antigen-experienced cells was that PBMCs were unsorted.

PCR was performed a second time for about 7 to 11 cycles using a sample-barcoded 5' primer and a J-beta primer mix. Per-sample output comprised a minimum of 2.5 million paired-end reads containing CDR3. MiXCR, run by TCRdb on the 5' RACE reads, gives a single entry per CDR3 protein. The data show approximately 960,000 distinct CDR3 sequences, 29% seen once. The same sample was also studied in work on T cells of mothers and their children.

The source material was blood. The TCR comes from a middle-aged woman in good health.

The DNA for the CDR3 is TGTGCCAGCAGCTTAGGGGTCGCGGCAGGGACCTACAATGAGCAGTTCTTC. It codes for CASSLGVAAGTYNEQFF. The J gene is TRBJ2-1, the V gene TRBV11-2; D perhaps matches TRBD1 (5 bases). Trimming pared 1 base from V and 2 bases from J, leaving 15 bases between. The CDR3 loop spans 17 amino acids. The germline gives CDR1 SGHAT, CDR2 FQNNGV.